This T cell receptor (beta chain) stems from a study of identifying expanded T cells in peripheral blood. About this clone: Its antigen is not identified.

Trimming stripped 5 bases from V and 3 bases from J, with 11 bases between. The CDR3 runs to 14 residues. Germline assignment: CDR1 SNHLY and CDR2 FYNNEI. Study observations and caveats: Differentially abundant clones: about 1.3 between replicates, about 17 at roughly 15 days, 19 to 20 at four.

Here immunoSEQ multiplex PCR was the method, and the copy in TCRdb shows in-frame clones only, minus some. The top ten hold around a sixth of the sample, which has about 58,000 clones, about four fifths seen once. The chain carries TRBV2 and TRBJ1-3, with D uncertain. This sequence originates from a person aged 18 to 75 in good health. Sequencing was done on a sample of blood. This CDR3 is CASSYRVGGNTIYF. The DNA of the CDR3 is TGTGCCAGCAGTTACCGGGTCGGTGGAAACACCATATATTTT.